This TCR beta chain was profiled in a study of identifying expanded T cells in peripheral blood. Regarding the study as a whole: Over approximately two and four weeks, about 16 and 19 clones changed, versus approximately 1.2 between replicates.

Using immunoSEQ multiplex PCR, the repertoire was profiled, and TCRdb retains in-frame clones only, with some absent. The table records tens of thousands of clones, roughly 82% of them present only once. This clone has more than one count but fewer than ten. Its antigen is unidentified. Healthy donors had no documented immune events, such as infections, while sampled. Trimming removed 8 bases at V and 4 bases at J, with 16 bases between. The CDR3 length is 13 residues. Germline V gene data show CDR1 as SQVTM and CDR2 as ANQGSEA. This TCR derives from a person between 18 and 69 years old in good health. The sequenced sample consisted of blood. J is TRBJ2-3 and V is TRBV29-1; D is unresolved. The CDR3: CSMTTTGPDTQYF. For the CDR3, the DNA is TGCAGCATGACGACGACCGGACCAGATACGCAGTATTTT.